This T cell receptor beta chain was documented in a study of T cell repertoires in cytomegalovirus infection. Between the trimmed V and J ends, which lost 4 bases and 5 bases, there was a span of 18 bases. Germline loops: CDR1 MDHEN, CDR2 SYDVKM. The CDR3 loop spans 15 amino acids. TCRdb passed the reads through MiXCR, listing each CDR3 protein once. The sample holds approximately 700,000 distinct CDR3 sequences, about a third seen once. The source is a human donor in good health (CMV status not recorded). Some clones in this sample may be carry-over from other donors' samples. This chain joins TRBV28 and TRBJ2-7; perhaps TRBD2 as D (6 bases). Sequencing was carried out using PBMCs. The CDR3 DNA reads as TGTGCCAGCAGTTCCCCGGGAATAGCGGCCGACGAGCAGTACTTC. This gives the protein CASSSPGIAADEQYF.